Listed here are 15 T cell receptor beta chains from one sample, sequenced in a study of blood T cell repertoires in COVID-19 (dated by TCRdb to 2020 to 2021). Library generation was performed with the immunoSEQ multiplex PCR assay. The table was pulled from immuneACCESS by TCRdb, which kept in-frame rearrangements only. Such tables lose some clones; where checked, under half of the loss comes from unresolved V genes, and the rest has no known cause. The table for this sample lists 250,000 to 350,000 clones; around 87% of them were counted only once. The ten largest clones add up to about 8% of the sample. Source material: peripheral blood. The receptors originated from a woman in her fifties or sixties who had recovered from COVID-19.

This chain's CDR3 is CSASNNRVGNEQFF. CDR3 nucleotides: TGCAGTGCTAGTAATAACAGGGTTGGTAATGAGCAGTTCTTC. The rearrangement joins TRBV20-1 to TRBJ2-1, with D perhaps matching TRBD1 (6 bases). CDR3 length: 14 residues. The germline V gene encodes CDR1 DFQATT and CDR2 SNEGSKA (reference sequence). The V and J ends lost 3 bases and 7 bases respectively, with 16 bases between them.

The chain uses TRBV2 and TRBJ2-7; maybe TRBD1 (6 bases). The CDR3 sequence is 12 residues long. The V end was cut by 5 bases, the J end by 3 bases, with 8 bases between. The germline V gene encodes CDR1 SNHLY and CDR2 FYNNEI. In DNA, the CDR3 is TGTGCCAGCAGTACGACAGGCTACGAGCAGTACTTC. Its translation is CASSTTGYEQYF.

The rearrangement links TRBV19 to TRBJ1-2; TRBD1 matches at 8 bases. The CDR3 loop spans 14 amino acids. In germline, CDR1 is LNHDA, CDR2 SQIVND (reference sequence). V was clipped by 3 bases and J by 5 bases; unmatched bases: 5. The CDR3 loop reads CASSMDRARYGYTF. Here the CDR3 DNA reads TGTGCCAGTAGTATGGACAGGGCTAGGTATGGCTACACCTTC. The full variable domain, rest sourced from reference TRBV19 and TRBJ1-2, is DGGITQSPKYLFRKEGQNVTLSCEQNLNHDAMYWYRQDPGQGLRLIYYSQIVNDFQKGDIAEGYSVSREKKESFPLTVTSAQKNPTAFYLCASSMDRARYGYTFGSGTRLTVV.

V gene TRBV6-2 or TRBV6-3 combines with J gene TRBJ1-2; unclear D gene. Trimming removed 0 bases at V and 2 bases at J, with 13 bases between. The CDR3 has 16 residues. Germline V gene data show CDR1 as MNHEY and CDR2 as SVGEGT. The CDR3 DNA reads as TGTGCCAGCAGTTACTCGACGGCGACGGGGAACTATGGCTACACCTTC. Translation gives CASSYSTATGNYGYTF.

V and J are TRBV5-1 and TRBJ2-7; 9 bases match TRBD1. Trimming removed 2 bases from V and 7 bases from J; junction bases left unmatched: 7. The CDR3 totals 14 residues. In germline, CDR1 is SGHRS, CDR2 YFSETQ. This CDR3 is CASSFGQGNREQYF. The CDR3 DNA is TGCGCCAGCAGCTTCGGACAGGGGAATAGGGAGCAGTACTTC.

The genes are TRBV3-1 (or the pseudogene TRBV3-2) and TRBJ2-7, with TRBD1 matching over 10 bases. V trimming: 1 base; J trimming: 5 bases; junction bases outside the gene matches: 2. The CDR3 consists of 14 residues. Germline values: CDR1 LGHDT, CDR2 YNNKEL (reference sequence). The CDR3 sequence is CASSQAGTGDEQYF. CDR3 sequence (DNA): TGTGCCAGCAGCCAAGCCGGGACAGGGGACGAGCAGTACTTC.

The chain employs TRBV19 and TRBJ1-1, with TRBD1 as a possible D gene (5 bases). Germline lookup yields CDR1 LNHDA and CDR2 SQIVND (reference sequence). Trimming removed 7 bases from V and 0 bases from J, with 21 bases in between. The CDR3 totals 17 residues. This chain's CDR3 is CASTGGEYRTLNTEAFF. The DNA for the CDR3 is TGTGCCAGTACCGGGGGGGAGTACAGAACCCTGAACACTGAAGCTTTCTTT. Drawing the rest from reference TRBV19 and TRBJ1-1, the complete variable domain is DGGITQSPKYLFRKEGQNVTLSCEQNLNHDAMYWYRQDPGQGLRLIYYSQIVNDFQKGDIAEGYSVSREKKESFPLTVTSAQKNPTAFYLCASTGGEYRTLNTEAFFGQGTRLTVV.

This rearrangement joins TRBV7-2 to TRBJ2-7, with D possibly TRBD1 on 6 matching bases. V was clipped by 10 bases and J by 3 bases, with 19 bases between them. Germline V CDR1 and CDR2: SGHTA, FQGNSA. The CDR3 is 14 amino acids. The CDR3 DNA sequence: TGTGCCACCTCTCTGGGGGCCGCTTACTACGAGCAGTACTTC. Translating it yields CATSLGAAYYEQYF. Filled out from reference TRBV7-2 and TRBJ2-7, the complete variable domain reads GAGVSQSPSNKVTEKGKDVELRCDPISGHTALYWYRQSLGQGLEFLIYFQGNSAPDKSGLPSDRFSAERTGGSVSTLTIQRTQQEDSAVYLCATSLGAAYYEQYFGPGTRLTVT.

The chain combines TRBV19 with TRBJ2-2, with 7 bases lining up with TRBD2. V was pared by 5 bases and J by 6 bases, with 15 bases of the junction left unmatched. CDR3 length: 17 amino acids. Germline-derived CDR1 and CDR2 are LNHDA and SQIVND (reference sequence). CDR3 amino acids: CASSLRPTRGDPGELFF. The CDR3 nucleotides are TGTGCCAGTAGTCTCCGACCAACCCGGGGGGACCCCGGGGAGCTGTTTTTT.

The gene calls are TRBV28 and TRBJ1-2, with D maybe TRBD1 (6 bases). CDR3 length: 14 residues. The V gene lost 3 bases and the J gene lost 5 bases, with 13 bases spanning the gap. CDR1 MDHEN and CDR2 SYDVKM come from the germline V gene. The CDR3 nucleotides are TGTGCCAGCAGTTTGTTTTCAGGGGCTTATGGCTACACCTTC. It specifies CASSLFSGAYGYTF.

V usage is TRBV2 and J usage is TRBJ2-7; TRBD1 agrees at 7 bases. Germline V gives CDR1 SNHLY, CDR2 FYNNEI. V was clipped by 7 bases and J by 3 bases; unmatched bases: 9. The CDR3 is 14 residues long. The chain's CDR3 is CASKRDSVLYEQYF. The DNA of the CDR3 is TGTGCCAGCAAACGGGACAGCGTCCTCTACGAGCAGTACTTC.

The chain links TRBV24-1 to TRBJ2-4, with 7 bases that match TRBD1. The V gene's germline CDR1 is KGHDR and CDR2 SFDVKD. V shed 5 bases and J 8 bases; nucleotides not matched to a gene: 5. The CDR3 is 13 amino acids. CDR3 DNA sequence: TGTGCCACCAGTGCTGAGGGGGCGCACATTCAGTACTTC. Its protein is CATSAEGAHIQYF.

V usage is TRBV7-2 and J usage is TRBJ2-7; D is unclear. The CDR3 runs to 14 residues. Germline V gene sequence: CDR1 SGHTA, CDR2 FQGNSA. Trimming cost V 4 bases and J 7 bases, with 17 bases left between them. The CDR3 sequence is CASSSTNLVREQYF. CDR3 DNA sequence: TGTGCCAGCAGCTCAACAAACCTGGTAAGAGAGCAGTACTTC.

In its sample, this clone was seen many times. The gene calls are TRBV3-1 (or the pseudogene TRBV3-2) and TRBJ1-2, with a tentative D call TRBD1 (5 bases). CDR1 and CDR2 from the germline V gene are LGHDT and YNNKEL (reference sequence). Trimming removed 0 bases at V and 8 bases at J, with 13 bases between. This CDR3 region has 14 residues. The CDR3 bases are TGTGCCAGCAGCCAAGATGCAGGGTTGGGAGGCTACACCTTC. It is translated as CASSQDAGLGGYTF.

The V call is TRBV6-5, the J call TRBJ2-1; 10 positions agree with TRBD1. J lost 8 bases, V lost 6 bases, and 7 bases had no gene match. From germline, CDR1 is MNHEY and CDR2 SVGAGI. This CDR3 is built from 14 residues. The CDR3 DNA is TGTGCCAGCAGCCAGACAGGGGGCAGCGATGAGCAGTTCTTC. It translates to CASSQTGGSDEQFF.